The 25 T cell receptor beta chains presented below share a single source sample, sequenced in a study of shared clonotypes between healthy human individuals. Sequenced by immunoSEQ multiplex PCR; TCRdb stores in-frame clones only, minus some. The sample has about 1.5 million clones, 98% seen once. Sequenced input: naive CD4+ T cells sorted from blood. Subset in this sample: CD45RA+ positively selected. These receptors all come from a man aged 30-40 years in good health.

The gene calls are TRBV2 and TRBJ2-3; 7 positions match TRBD1. Germline values: CDR1 SNHLY, CDR2 FYNNEI. Losses at the gene ends were 4 bases for V and 4 bases for J; bases not matched to a gene: 8. The CDR3 runs to 15 residues. The CDR3 reads CASSAWDRVSDTQYF. The DNA for the CDR3 is TGTGCCAGCAGTGCTTGGGACAGAGTATCAGATACGCAGTATTTT.

This chain uses TRBV9 with TRBJ2-3; no definite D call. Germline V gene lookup returns CDR1 SGDLS and CDR2 YYNGEE. V was shortened by 4 bases and J by 0 bases, with 18 bases between the two germline ends. This CDR3 is built from 17 residues. CDR3 sequence (DNA): TGTGCCAGCAGCCTTCGGAAGGGCGGAACTAGCACAGATACGCAGTATTTT. Its protein is CASSLRKGGTSTDTQYF.

This sequence joins TRBV11-2 and TRBJ2-5; maybe TRBD1 (6 bases). V dropped 5 bases and J dropped 5 bases, with 24 bases sitting between them. Germline V gene sequence: CDR1 SGHAT, CDR2 FQNNGV. CDR3 length: 17 amino acids. Here the CDR3 reads CASSARQEWYLRETQYF. The DNA for the CDR3 is TGTGCCAGCAGCGCCCGACAGGAATGGTATCTTCGGGAGACCCAGTACTTC.

The chain recombines TRBV6-5 with TRBJ2-7, with TRBD2 as a possible D gene (5 bases). The V and J ends lost 0 bases and 0 bases respectively, with 12 bases between them. The germline gives CDR1 MNHEY, CDR2 SVGAGI. CDR3 length equals 16 residues. The DNA for the CDR3 is TGTGCCAGCAGTTACTCGAGAGGGCCATTCTCCTACGAGCAGTACTTC. Its translation is CASSYSRGPFSYEQYF.

J is TRBJ1-1 and V is TRBV5-4; TRBD1 might be the D (6 bases). Per the germline V gene, CDR1 is SGHNT and CDR2 is YYREEE (reference sequence). Trimming pared 4 bases from V and 11 bases from J, leaving 12 bases between. The CDR3 length is 11 residues. This CDR3 is CASSDGQRAFF. In DNA form, the CDR3 reads TGTGCCAGCAGCGATGGACAGAGGGCTTTCTTT.

About this clone: One end of the junction does not line up with germline, which may come from a read error. The genes are TRBV7-7 and TRBJ2-3, with D possibly called TRBD1 or TRBD2 (6 bases each). The CDR3 totals 16 residues. Looked up from germline, CDR1 is SSHAT and CDR2 is FNYEAQ (reference sequence). The CDR3 here is CASSLQEGGSVSPQYF. CDR3 bases: TGTGCTAGCAGCTTACAAGAGGGGGGATCTGTATCACCGCAGTATTTT.

V is TRBV5-4 and J is TRBJ2-5; D uncertain. The V end lost 5 bases, the J end lost 5 bases, and 7 bases lay between the germline ends. Germline V lookup: CDR1 SGHNT, CDR2 YYREEE (reference sequence). The CDR3 extends over 11 amino acids. The CDR3 DNA reads TGTGCCAGCAGGTTAGAGGAGACCCAGTACTTC. Amino acid sequence: CASRLEETQYF.

The rearrangement joins TRBV7-9 to TRBJ1-4; D not resolved. CDR3 size: 13 residues. Trimming stripped 5 bases from V and 8 bases from J, with 12 bases between. Germline values: CDR1 SEHNR, CDR2 FQNEAQ (reference sequence). As DNA, the CDR3 is TGTGCCAGCAGCCCTTCTGGCGGAGAAAAACTGTTTTTT. Protein sequence: CASSPSGGEKLFF. Full variable domain (rest looked up from reference TRBV7-9 and TRBJ1-4): DTGVSQNPRHKITKRGQNVTFRCDPISEHNRLYWYRQTLGQGPEFLTYFQNEAQLEKSRLLSDRFSAERPKGSFSTLEIQRTEQGDSAMYLCASSPSGGEKLFFGSGTQLSVL.

This chain connects TRBV29-1 to TRBJ1-4; maybe TRBD1 (5 bases). The V gene's germline CDR1 is SQVTM and CDR2 ANQGSEA. CDR3 length equals 12 residues. Trimming left V 4 bases short and J 7 bases short, with 10 bases between. This CDR3 is CSVGGEPEKLFF. CDR3 sequence (DNA): TGCAGCGTTGGGGGGGAACCTGAAAAACTGTTTTTT. Complete variable domain (other parts from reference TRBV29-1 and TRBJ1-4): SAVISQKPSRDICQRGTSLTIQCQVDSQVTMMFWYRQQPGQSLTLIATANQGSEATYESGFVIDKFPISRPNLTFSTLTVSNMSPEDSSIYLCSVGGEPEKLFFGSGTQLSVL.

The V gene is TRBV29-1, the J gene TRBJ2-7; D might be TRBD2 (5 bases). The V end lost 4 bases, the J end lost 0 bases, and 16 bases lay between the germline ends. CDR3 size: 15 residues. Germline CDR1 reads SQVTM; CDR2 reads ANQGSEA. CDR3: CSVVGSAASSYEQYF. In DNA, the CDR3 is TGCAGCGTTGTCGGATCAGCGGCAAGCTCCTACGAGCAGTACTTC.

The chain carries TRBV19 and TRBJ2-1; a possible D gene is TRBD2 (6 bases). CDR1 is LNHDA, CDR2 SQIVND, per germline (reference sequence). This CDR3 comprises 14 residues. V was clipped by 6 bases and J by 7 bases, with 16 bases between them. As DNA, the CDR3 is TGTGCCAGTAGCACCGGGGGAGCCACAAATGAGCAGTTCTTC. Protein product: CASSTGGATNEQFF. Filled out from reference TRBV19 and TRBJ2-1, the complete variable domain reads DGGITQSPKYLFRKEGQNVTLSCEQNLNHDAMYWYRQDPGQGLRLIYYSQIVNDFQKGDIAEGYSVSREKKESFPLTVTSAQKNPTAFYLCASSTGGATNEQFFGPGTRLTVL.

This clone came up once. The chain has TRBV5-4 and TRBJ2-1; 9 bases line up with TRBD1. The CDR3 has 19 residues. V lost 6 bases and J lost 8; bases outside the gene matches: 24. From germline, CDR1 is SGHNT and CDR2 YYREEE (reference sequence). Here the CDR3 reads CASTLGQGRRSYARDEQFF. In DNA form, the CDR3 reads TGTGCCAGCACCCTTGGACAGGGGAGGCGTTCTTATGCCAGGGATGAGCAGTTCTTC.

V is TRBV5-1 and J is TRBJ2-7; no clear D. From germline, CDR1 is SGHRS and CDR2 YFSETQ. V was clipped by 2 bases and J by 4 bases, with 10 bases between them. The CDR3 runs 13 residues. CDR3 DNA: TGCGCCAGCAGCTTTCGGCCTGGGTACGAGCAGTACTTC. The encoded protein is CASSFRPGYEQYF.

As DNA, the CDR3 is TGCGCCAGCAGCTTGGTCGTGTCGGGGGACTACGAGCAGTACTTC. Its protein is CASSLVVSGDYEQYF. The rearrangement uses TRBV5-1 and TRBJ2-7; perhaps TRBD2 as D (6 bases). CDR1 and CDR2 from the germline V gene are SGHRS and YFSETQ. The CDR3 extends over 15 amino acids. Trimming took 0 bases from V and 3 from J, leaving 13 bases between them. The variable domain in full, completed from reference TRBV5-1 and TRBJ2-7, reads KAGVTQTPRYLIKTRGQQVTLSCSPISGHRSVSWYQQTPGQGLQFLFEYFSETQRNKGNFPGRFSGRQFSNSRSEMNVSTLELGDSALYLCASSLVVSGDYEQYFGPGTRLTVT.

The rearrangement joins TRBV28 to TRBJ1-5, with D uncertain. Germline CDR1 MDHEN, CDR2 SYDVKM. The CDR3 length is 14 residues. The V gene lost 3 bases and the J gene lost 7 bases, with 13 bases spanning the gap. The CDR3 nucleotides read TGTGCCAGCAGTTTGTCTGGAAAGCAGCAGCCCCAGCATTTT. Its translation is CASSLSGKQQPQHF. The full variable domain, its missing parts supplied by reference TRBV28 and TRBJ1-5, is DVKVTQSSRYLVKRTGEKVFLECVQDMDHENMFWYRQDPGLGLRLIYFSYDVKMKEKGDIPEGYSVSREKKERFSLILESASTNQTSMYLCASSLSGKQQPQHFGDGTRLSIL.

The V call is TRBV5-4, the J call TRBJ2-3; D is ambiguous. CDR3 size: 15 residues. Germline V CDR1 and CDR2: SGHNT, YYREEE (reference sequence). Between the trimmed V and J ends, which lost 0 bases and 0 bases, there was a span of 8 bases. DNA for the CDR3: TGTGCCAGCAGCTTGGCACCCGGCAGCACAGATACGCAGTATTTT. This translates into CASSLAPGSTDTQYF. The variable domain in full, with the rest retrieved from reference TRBV5-4 and TRBJ2-3, is ETGVTQSPTHLIKTRGQQVTLRCSSQSGHNTVSWYQQALGQGPQFIFQYYREEENGRGNFPPRFSGLQFPNYSSELNVNALELDDSALYLCASSLAPGSTDTQYFGPGTRLTVL.

The chain links TRBV7-7 to TRBJ2-2; D not resolved. This CDR3 contains 15 residues. V was clipped by 6 bases and J by 0 bases, with 11 bases between them. CDR1 is SSHAT, CDR2 FNYEAQ, per germline (reference sequence). The CDR3 DNA follows: TGTGCCAGCAGGGCCGGCAGTGCGAACACCGGGGAGCTGTTTTTT. Translated: CASRAGSANTGELFF.

The rearrangement joins TRBV5-1 to TRBJ2-7; D not certain. The V end lost 5 bases, the J end lost 4 bases, and 16 bases lay between the germline ends. Germline lookup yields CDR1 SGHRS and CDR2 YFSETQ. The CDR3 has 14 amino acids. The CDR3: CASRVSAQLYEQYF. The DNA for the CDR3 is TGCGCCAGCAGAGTCTCCGCGCAACTTTACGAGCAGTACTTC.

This rearrangement joins TRBV6-5 to TRBJ2-7; TRBD1 agrees at 7 bases. CDR3 length equals 13 residues. The germline CDR1 and CDR2 sequences are MNHEY and SVGAGI. V trimming: 6 bases; J trimming: 2 bases; junction bases outside the gene matches: 4. Here the CDR3 DNA reads TGTGCCAGCAGCACGACAGGGACCTACGAGCAGTACTTC. Amino acids: CASSTTGTYEQYF.

The rearrangement uses TRBV5-4 and TRBJ2-1, with TRBD2 identical over 10 bases. The V gene's germline CDR1 is SGHNT and CDR2 YYREEE (reference sequence). The CDR3 runs 17 residues. Trimming at V came to 2 bases and at J to 1 base, leaving 6 bases not matched to a gene. The CDR3 bases are TGTGCCAGCAGCTTAATCACTAGCGGGGTTTCCTACAATGAGCAGTTCTTC. Protein product: CASSLITSGVSYNEQFF.

The J gene is TRBJ2-1, the V gene TRBV5-1; weak D call: TRBD2 (5 bases). The V gene's germline CDR1 is SGHRS and CDR2 YFSETQ. V was shortened by 3 bases and J by 0 bases, with 13 bases between the two germline ends. The CDR3 runs to 16 residues. The CDR3 loop is CASSWWTVSSYNEQFF. The CDR3 nucleotides are TGCGCCAGCAGCTGGTGGACTGTCAGCTCCTACAATGAGCAGTTCTTC.

This rearrangement joins TRBV2 to TRBJ1-5; D is uncertain. The germline gives CDR1 SNHLY, CDR2 FYNNEI. CDR3 length equals 13 residues. V was shortened by 7 bases and J by 0 bases, with 7 bases between the two germline ends. The CDR3 DNA is TGTGCCAGCAACAGTTATAGCAATCAGCCCCAGCATTTT. Protein product: CASNSYSNQPQHF.

The V gene is TRBV5-1, the J gene TRBJ1-2; no clear D gene. V lost 1 base to trimming and J lost 4 bases, with 14 bases between them. The CDR3 runs to 15 residues. Germline V gene sequence: CDR1 SGHRS, CDR2 YFSETQ. The CDR3 coding sequence is TGCGCCAGCAGCTTGCTGGGGAGCATAGGCTATGGCTACACCTTC. Its protein product is CASSLLGSIGYGYTF. The full variable domain, completed using reference TRBV5-1 and TRBJ1-2, is KAGVTQTPRYLIKTRGQQVTLSCSPISGHRSVSWYQQTPGQGLQFLFEYFSETQRNKGNFPGRFSGRQFSNSRSEMNVSTLELGDSALYLCASSLLGSIGYGYTFGSGTRLTVV.

This sequence joins TRBV4-1 and TRBJ2-7; 14 bases are a match to TRBD2. Germline CDR1 is MGHRA and CDR2 is YSYEKL. Unmatched junction bases numbered 10, after V lost 3 bases and J lost 6 bases. The CDR3 sequence is 17 residues long. The CDR3, as DNA: TGCGCCAGCAGCCAGACTCCGGGACTAGCGGGAGATGGCGAGCAGTACTTC. This encodes CASSQTPGLAGDGEQYF.

The V call is TRBV9, the J call TRBJ2-5, with D perhaps matching TRBD2 (6 bases). Trimming removed 4 bases from V and 5 bases from J, with 21 bases in between. The CDR3 loop spans 16 amino acids. CDR1 is SGDLS and CDR2 is YYNGEE in the germline V gene. The CDR3 loop reads CASSRRETSASETQYF. The CDR3 DNA follows: TGTGCCAGCAGCAGGAGGGAAACGAGCGCGAGTGAGACCCAGTACTTC.